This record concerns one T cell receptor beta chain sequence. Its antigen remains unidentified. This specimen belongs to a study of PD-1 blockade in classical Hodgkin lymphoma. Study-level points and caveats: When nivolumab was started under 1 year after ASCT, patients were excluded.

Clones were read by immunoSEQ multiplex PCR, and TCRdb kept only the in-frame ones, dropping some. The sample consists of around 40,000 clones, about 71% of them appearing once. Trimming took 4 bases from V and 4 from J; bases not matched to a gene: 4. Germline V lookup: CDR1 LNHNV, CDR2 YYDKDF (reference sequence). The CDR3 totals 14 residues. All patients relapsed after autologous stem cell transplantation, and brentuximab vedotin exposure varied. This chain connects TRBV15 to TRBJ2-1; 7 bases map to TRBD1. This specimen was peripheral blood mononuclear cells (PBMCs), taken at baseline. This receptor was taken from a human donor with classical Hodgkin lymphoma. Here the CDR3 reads CATSKGQSYNEQFF. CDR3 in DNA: TGTGCCACCAGCAAGGGACAGTCATACAATGAGCAGTTCTTC.